The rows below give T cell receptor beta chains drawn from one sample of a study of blood T cell repertoires in COVID-19. Using immunoSEQ multiplex PCR, the repertoire was profiled, and TCRdb retains in-frame clones only, with some absent. The top ten clones hold under 8% of a sample with about 37,000 clones, 89% of them seen once. Sequencing was performed on peripheral blood. These receptors originate from a human donor in a cohort sampled during active COVID-19. The CDR3 runs from the conserved cysteine through the conserved F or W. The D gene is left open where the match is weak. Expanded clones get a size class; other rows say once, few or many, or leave the size out.

cdr3_length	clone_size	v_call	j_call	d_call	cdr3_nt	cdr3_aa
13	few	TRBV5-5	TRBJ2-2	NA	TGTGCCAGCAGTGTGTATGAGCCCGGGGAGCTGTTTTTT	CASSVYEPGELFF
15	NA	TRBV4-1	TRBJ2-7	TRBD2	TGCGCCAGCAGCCAATTTAGCGGGGCCACCTACGAGCAGTACTTC	CASSQFSGATYEQYF
14	NA	TRBV6-5	TRBJ1-6	TRBD1	TGTGCCAGCAGGCGGGACAGCTATAATTCACCCCTCCACTTT	CASRRDSYNSPLHF
13	once	TRBV24-1	TRBJ1-2	TRBD1	TGTGCCACCAGTCGGGACAGCAACTATGGCTACACCTTC	CATSRDSNYGYTF
13	NA	TRBV2	TRBJ2-7	TRBD1	TGTGCCAGCAGCCCGGGACAGGAATCCGAGCAGTACTTC	CASSPGQESEQYF
14	NA	TRBV18	TRBJ1-2	NA	TGTGCCAGCTCACCAGGGGCGCGTCACTATGGCTACACCTTC	CASSPGARHYGYTF
15	NA	TRBV10-3	TRBJ1-4	NA	TGTGCCATCAGTGATTCAGGTGCAACTAATGAAAAACTGTTTTTT	CAISDSGATNEKLFF
15	NA	TRBV30	TRBJ2-6	NA	TGTGCCTGCGCGGCGGGGGCAGCCGGGGCCAACGTCCTGACTTTC	CACAAGAAGANVLTF
13	NA	TRBV30	TRBJ1-4	NA	TGTGCCTGGAGGATTGGCGGGAATGAAAAACTGTTTTTT	CAWRIGGNEKLFF
15	NA	TRBV5-1	TRBJ2-7	NA	TGCGCCAGCAGCTTAGGGGGAATGAGCTCCTACGAGCAGTACTTC	CASSLGGMSSYEQYF
17	NA	TRBV27	TRBJ2-3	TRBD2	TGTGCCAGCAGTTTATTAGCGGGGGGGCTGGGCACAGATACGCAGTATTTT	CASSLLAGGLGTDTQYF
13	NA	TRBV12-3/TRBV12-4	TRBJ1-2	NA	TGTGCCAGCAGTTTAGAGGGCAGGGCTGGCTACACCTTC	CASSLEGRAGYTF
15	NA	TRBV29-1	TRBJ2-7	TRBD2	TGCAGCGTCGCAGGCGGGCTAGCGGGAGGGTACGAGCAGTACTTC	CSVAGGLAGGYEQYF
11	NA	TRBV27	TRBJ2-3	NA	TGTGCCACCGCGAACACAGATACGCAGTATTTT	CATANTDTQYF
15	NA	TRBV5-8	TRBJ1-6	TRBD1	TGTGCCAGCAGGCCGGCGGACAGGGGTCATTCACCCCTCCACTTT	CASRPADRGHSPLHF
17	NA	TRBV3-1/TRBV3-2	TRBJ2-1	TRBD2	TGTGCCAGCAGCCATGCCGGACTAGCGGATTACTACAATGAGCAGTTCTTC	CASSHAGLADYYNEQFF
16	once	TRBV3-1/TRBV3-2	TRBJ2-3	TRBD1	TGTGCCAGCAGCCAAGGCACAGGGGCGCCTGCAGATACGCAGTATTTT	CASSQGTGAPADTQYF
13	NA	TRBV6-4	TRBJ2-1	NA	TGTGCCAGCAGTGACCCCCTGAGTAATGAGCAGTTCTTC	CASSDPLSNEQFF